Detailed here is one TCR beta chain. In the authors' workflow: Estimated nucleated cell counts came from reference gene primer amplification. Here immunoSEQ multiplex PCR was the method, and the copy in TCRdb shows in-frame clones only, minus some. For V, J and clone size, that table is used; D and trimming come from the DNA. The table includes 190,000 or so clones, around 87% detected once. This CDR3 is built from 16 residues. Germline V lookup: CDR1 SGHTA, CDR2 FQGNSA. V trimming: 4 bases; J trimming: 2 bases; junction bases outside the gene matches: 8. The sample originates from a study of blood T cell repertoires in COVID-19. Study overall: The United States, Italy and Spain were the sources of the acute and convalescent COVID-19 samples. From T cells, B-cell-depleted T cells, or PBMCs came the material, which was cDNA or gDNA.

The chain is built from TRBV7-2 and TRBJ2-7; 10 bases line up with TRBD2. Sequenced material: peripheral blood. The sequence was obtained from a man in his forties with active or convalescent COVID-19. The CDR3 DNA sequence: TGTGCCAGCAGCTCACAGGCTAGCGGGGGAACCTACGAGCAGTACTTC. Translated: CASSSQASGGTYEQYF. The entire variable domain, with the rest obtained from reference TRBV7-2 and TRBJ2-7, is as follows: GAGVSQSPSNKVTEKGKDVELRCDPISGHTALYWYRQSLGQGLEFLIYFQGNSAPDKSGLPSDRFSAERTGGSVSTLTIQRTQQEDSAVYLCASSSQASGGTYEQYFGPGTRLTVT.